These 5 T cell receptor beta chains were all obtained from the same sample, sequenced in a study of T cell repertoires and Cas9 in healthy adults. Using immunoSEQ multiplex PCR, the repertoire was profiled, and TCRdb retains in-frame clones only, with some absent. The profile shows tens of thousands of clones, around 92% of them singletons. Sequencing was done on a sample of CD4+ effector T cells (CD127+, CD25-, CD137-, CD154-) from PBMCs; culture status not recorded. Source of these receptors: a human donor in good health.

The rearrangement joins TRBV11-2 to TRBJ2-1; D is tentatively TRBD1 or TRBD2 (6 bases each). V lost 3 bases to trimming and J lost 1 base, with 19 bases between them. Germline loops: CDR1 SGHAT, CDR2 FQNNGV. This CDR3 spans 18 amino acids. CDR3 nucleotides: TGTGCCAGCAGCTTCTTGGGGGGCCGAGGTTTTTCCTACAATGAGCAGTTCTTC. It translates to CASSFLGGRGFSYNEQFF.

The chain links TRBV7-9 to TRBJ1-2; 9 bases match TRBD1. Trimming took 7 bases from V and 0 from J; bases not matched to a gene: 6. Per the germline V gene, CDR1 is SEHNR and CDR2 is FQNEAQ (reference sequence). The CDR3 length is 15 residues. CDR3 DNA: TGTGCCAGCACCTACCGGACAGGGGCTAACTATGGCTACACCTTC. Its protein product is CASTYRTGANYGYTF.

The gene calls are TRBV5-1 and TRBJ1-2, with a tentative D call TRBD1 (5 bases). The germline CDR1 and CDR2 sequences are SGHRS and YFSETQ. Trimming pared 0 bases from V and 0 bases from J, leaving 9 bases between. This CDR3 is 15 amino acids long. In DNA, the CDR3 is TGCGCCAGCAGCTTGGGCCAGGGACCTAACTATGGCTACACCTTC. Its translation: CASSLGQGPNYGYTF. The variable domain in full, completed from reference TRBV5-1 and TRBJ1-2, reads KAGVTQTPRYLIKTRGQQVTLSCSPISGHRSVSWYQQTPGQGLQFLFEYFSETQRNKGNFPGRFSGRQFSNSRSEMNVSTLELGDSALYLCASSLGQGPNYGYTFGSGTRLTVV.

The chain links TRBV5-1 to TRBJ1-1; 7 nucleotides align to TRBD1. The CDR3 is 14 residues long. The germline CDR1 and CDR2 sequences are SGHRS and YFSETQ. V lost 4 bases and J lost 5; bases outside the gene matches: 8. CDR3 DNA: TGCGCCAGCAGCCCACAGGGGCCCGGGACTGAAGCTTTCTTT. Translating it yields CASSPQGPGTEAFF.

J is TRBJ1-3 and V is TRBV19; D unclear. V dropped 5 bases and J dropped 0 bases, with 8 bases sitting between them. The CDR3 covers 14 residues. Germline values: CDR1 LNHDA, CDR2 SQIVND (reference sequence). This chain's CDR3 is CASSSYGSGNTIYF. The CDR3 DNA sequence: TGTGCCAGTAGTTCGTACGGCTCTGGAAACACCATATATTTT.